These 24 T cell receptor beta chains came from one sample sequenced in a study of beta chain features in type 1 diabetes. Since all of the isolated RNA was reverse transcribed, expressed TCRB transcripts were what got sequenced. TCRdb keeps only in-frame clones here, not all; method: immunoSEQ multiplex PCR. The sample records about 470,000 clones, around 30% being singletons. Sequences were obtained from naive CD4+ T cells from blood. These receptors were taken from a man aged 18 to 30 in good health.

This chain connects TRBV6-5 to TRBJ1-1; the D is unclear. Trimming left V 4 bases short and J 6 bases short, with 15 bases between. Germline CDR1 and CDR2: MNHEY and SVGAGI. The CDR3 consists of 14 residues. CDR3 coding DNA: TGTGCCAGCAGTTCTCGGACCGGCAACGCTGAAGCTTTCTTT. Translation gives CASSSRTGNAEAFF.

The chain links TRBV10-2 to TRBJ2-7; possibly TRBD2 for D (5 bases). Germline loops: CDR1 WSHSY, CDR2 SAAADI. The CDR3 contains 12 residues. Trimming pared 3 bases from V and 5 bases from J, leaving 8 bases between. CDR3 in amino acids: CASSERRHEQYF. The DNA for the CDR3 is TGCGCCAGCAGTGAACGGAGGCACGAGCAGTACTTC.

In the case of this clone: The identical CDR3 is also encoded by other nucleotide sequences in the sample. The gene calls are TRBV29-1 and TRBJ1-5, with TRBD1 matching over 8 bases. The CDR3 consists of 12 residues. The V segment lost 6 bases and the J segment 2 bases; nucleotides outside the gene matches: 0. From germline, CDR1 is SQVTM and CDR2 ANQGSEA. CDR3 sequence reads: CSVGQGNQPQHF. The CDR3 DNA sequence: TGCAGCGTGGGACAGGGCAATCAGCCCCAGCATTTT.

This clone was counted a few times. The chain recombines TRBV29-1 with TRBJ2-1; 9 bases fit TRBD1. CDR1 is SQVTM, CDR2 ANQGSEA, per germline. CDR3 size: 16 residues. V dropped 7 bases and J dropped 6; count of bases not matched to a gene: 16. CDR3 protein: CSAELRDRALSNEQFF. The CDR3 nucleotides read TGCAGCGCGGAACTCCGGGACAGGGCCCTGTCCAATGAGCAGTTCTTC.

A few counts support this clone. The V and J genes are TRBV28 and TRBJ1-4; no definite D call. This CDR3 is built from 13 residues. Germline CDR1 reads MDHEN; CDR2 reads SYDVKM. V shed 3 bases and J shed 8 bases, with 10 bases lying between them. In DNA, the CDR3 is TGTGCCAGCAGTTTCGGCCAGCTAGAAAAACTGTTTTTT. Translating it yields CASSFGQLEKLFF.

This sequence joins TRBV9 and TRBJ2-7; a weak D match, TRBD1 (5 bases). CDR3 size: 14 residues. Germline V CDR1 and CDR2: SGDLS, YYNGEE. Between the trimmed V and J ends, which lost 3 bases and 2 bases, there was a span of 12 bases. This chain's CDR3 is CASSESGKTYEQYF. In DNA, the CDR3 is TGTGCCAGCAGCGAGTCAGGGAAAACCTACGAGCAGTACTTC.

The chain employs TRBV29-1 and TRBJ2-1, with a tentative D call TRBD1 (6 bases). CDR1 SQVTM and CDR2 ANQGSEA come from the germline V gene. The ends were cut back, 8 bases at V and 12 bases at J, with 20 bases in the middle. CDR3 length: 12 amino acids. The CDR3 sequence is CSPKRGNGGQFF. CDR3 DNA sequence: TGCAGCCCGAAAAGGGGGAACGGAGGGCAGTTCTTC.

The J gene is TRBJ1-1, the V gene TRBV29-1; 8 nucleotides line up with TRBD1. The germline V gene encodes CDR1 SQVTM and CDR2 ANQGSEA. After removal of 6 bases from V and 2 bases from J, the junction contained 5 bases not matched to a gene. The CDR3 consists of 13 residues. This CDR3 reads CSVCGQGNTEAFF. The CDR3 DNA reads as TGCAGCGTATGCGGACAGGGAAACACTGAAGCTTTCTTT.

Concerning this clone itself: Other DNA sequences within the sample encode an identical CDR3. J is TRBJ2-7 and V is TRBV28; unclear D gene. The germline gives CDR1 MDHEN, CDR2 SYDVKM. V lost 4 bases and J lost 3, with 7 bases in between. The CDR3 covers 12 residues. The CDR3 protein is CASSSPGYEQYF. The CDR3 nucleotides are TGTGCCAGCAGTTCCCCGGGCTACGAGCAGTACTTC.

The J gene is TRBJ2-7, the V gene TRBV29-1; D gene uncertain. V shed 2 bases and J shed 6 bases, with 8 bases lying between them. CDR1 and CDR2 (germline): SQVTM, ANQGSEA. This CDR3 region has 11 residues. CDR3 in amino acids: CSVETGPEQYF. The CDR3 coding sequence is TGCAGCGTTGAAACTGGCCCCGAGCAGTACTTC.

This clone has more than one count but fewer than ten. The chain employs TRBV30 and TRBJ2-7; TRBD2 is a possible D gene (5 bases). CDR1 is GTSNPN, CDR2 SVGIG, per germline (reference sequence). This CDR3 is built from 13 residues. Trimming shortened V by 0 bases and J by 7 bases, and 13 bases separated the two germline ends. CDR3 bases: TGTGCCTGGAGTGTACGGCGCCGGGAAGAGCAGTACTTC. It codes for CAWSVRRREEQYF.

This clone was detected a few times. The gene calls are TRBV21-1 and TRBJ2-1; the table's D call of TRBD2 was not tested on the DNA. TRBV21-1 is a pseudogene. CDR3 length equals 15 residues. CDR3 sequence reads: CASSNSSRQDNEQFF. The CDR3 DNA reads as TGTGCCAGCAGCAACTCGTCGAGGCAAGACAATGAGCAGTTCTTC.

This clone was seen a handful of times. The same CDR3 can be traced to other DNA sequences in this sample. V gene TRBV28 combines with J gene TRBJ2-3; TRBD1 or TRBD2 may be the D gene (5 bases each). CDR1 MDHEN and CDR2 SYDVKM come from the germline V gene. V lost 3 bases to trimming and J lost 3 bases, with 13 bases between them. This CDR3 has 15 amino acids. The CDR3 nucleotides read TGTGCCAGCAGTTTTGAGGGGCTAGTAACAGATACGCAGTATTTT. This sequence encodes CASSFEGLVTDTQYF. Supplemented by reference TRBV28 and TRBJ2-3, the full variable domain reads DVKVTQSSRYLVKRTGEKVFLECVQDMDHENMFWYRQDPGLGLRLIYFSYDVKMKEKGDIPEGYSVSREKKERFSLILESASTNQTSMYLCASSFEGLVTDTQYFGPGTRLTVL.

This clone has only a few counts. The V call is TRBV29-1, the J call TRBJ2-3; D not certain. This CDR3 is built from 14 residues. CDR1 is SQVTM, CDR2 ANQGSEA, per germline. The germline V and J ends were trimmed by 5 bases and 0 bases, with 12 bases remaining between them. CDR3 bases: TGCAGCGTTAGGGATAGGCCCAGCACAGATACGCAGTATTTT. Its translation is CSVRDRPSTDTQYF.

This CDR3 is CAIGTDANTGELFF. The CDR3 DNA follows: TGTGCTATAGGGACGGACGCGAACACCGGGGAGCTGTTTTTT. This rearrangement joins TRBV7-7 to TRBJ2-2; the D call may be TRBD1 or TRBD2 (5 bases each). CDR3 length: 14 amino acids. Germline CDR1 and CDR2: SSHAT and FNYEAQ (reference sequence).

The chain employs TRBV5-4 and TRBJ2-1, with 11 bases identical to TRBD2. This CDR3 spans 15 amino acids. The V gene end was trimmed by 4 bases and the J gene end by 3 bases; junction bases not matched to a gene: 3. The germline CDR1 and CDR2 sequences are SGHNT and YYREEE (reference sequence). CDR3 in DNA: TGTGCCAGCAGCCAGACTAGCGGGGACTACAATGAGCAGTTCTTC. Residues: CASSQTSGDYNEQFF. Filled out from reference TRBV5-4 and TRBJ2-1, the complete variable domain reads ETGVTQSPTHLIKTRGQQVTLRCSSQSGHNTVSWYQQALGQGPQFIFQYYREEENGRGNFPPRFSGLQFPNYSSELNVNALELDDSALYLCASSQTSGDYNEQFFGPGTRLTVL.

The genes are TRBV29-1 and TRBJ2-1; no definite D call. The germline V gene encodes CDR1 SQVTM and CDR2 ANQGSEA. The CDR3 runs 11 residues. V lost 6 bases, J lost 6 bases, and 9 bases lay in between. The CDR3 DNA follows: TGCAGCGTCGCCCCAGGCAATGAGCAGTTCTTC. This translates into CSVAPGNEQFF.

This clone was counted only a few times. V and J are TRBV29-1 and TRBJ2-1; 9 positions agree with TRBD2. In germline, CDR1 is SQVTM, CDR2 ANQGSEA. The J segment lost 7 bases and the V segment lost 6 bases, leaving 10 bases of the junction unmatched. The CDR3 sequence is 14 residues long. The CDR3 loop is CSVGTSRVVNEQFF. Here the CDR3 DNA reads TGCAGCGTCGGGACTAGCAGGGTTGTGAATGAGCAGTTCTTC.

The V and J genes are TRBV18 and TRBJ2-1; D not certain. In germline, CDR1 is KGHSH, CDR2 LQKENI. V was clipped by 4 bases and J by 8 bases, with 6 bases between them. This CDR3 has 11 amino acids. Written as DNA, the CDR3 is TGTGCCAGCTCACTGCTTGATGAGCAGTTCTTC. Its translation: CASSLLDEQFF.

This clone appeared a few times. The genes are TRBV13 and TRBJ2-7; 7 bases are a match to TRBD1. The CDR3 is 14 residues long. V lost 6 bases, J lost 0 bases, and 5 bases stayed unmatched. The germline gives CDR1 PRHDT, CDR2 FYEKMQ (reference sequence). CDR3 nucleotide sequence: TGTGCCAGCAGGAGCCGGGACAGCTCCTACGAGCAGTACTTC. Translating it yields CASRSRDSSYEQYF.

V usage is TRBV25-1 and J usage is TRBJ1-2; no reliable D call. The CDR3 sequence is 15 residues long. V was cut by 4 bases and J by 0 bases, with 12 bases left in between. Per germline, CDR1 MGHDK and CDR2 SYGVNS. Here the CDR3 DNA reads TGTGCCAGCAGTGGCCGGGCCCGCCCTAACTATGGCTACACCTTC. Protein sequence: CASSGRARPNYGYTF.

This clone was found a few times. The chain is built from TRBV4-3 and TRBJ2-3, with TRBD2 as a possible D gene (5 bases). The CDR3 is 15 amino acids. Germline CDR1 and CDR2: LGHNA and YSLEER. Deletions cut 3 bases from V and 5 bases from J, with 15 bases between. The CDR3 sequence: CASSQERKVGDTQYF. CDR3 nucleotide sequence: TGCGCCAGCAGCCAGGAGCGGAAGGTAGGAGATACGCAGTATTTT.

This clone was found a few times. The rearrangement links TRBV7-9 to TRBJ2-3, with TRBD1 matching over 8 bases. The V and J ends lost 5 bases and 1 base, in that order; junction bases with no gene match: 5. Germline V gene data show CDR1 as SEHNR and CDR2 as FQNEAQ (reference sequence). The CDR3 is made up of 15 amino acids. The CDR3 here is CASSASGQGTDTQYF. In DNA, the CDR3 is TGTGCCAGCAGCGCGTCGGGACAGGGCACAGATACGCAGTATTTT.

The chain employs TRBV30 and TRBJ1-1, with TRBD1 matching over 9 bases. This CDR3 region has 15 residues. Germline-derived CDR1 and CDR2 are GTSNPN and SVGIG (reference sequence). With V trimmed by 1 base and J by 5 bases, 8 bases remained unmatched. CDR3 sequence (DNA): TGTGCCTGGAGTGGTTCGACAGGGGGTTGGACTGAAGCTTTCTTT. It yields the protein CAWSGSTGGWTEAFF.